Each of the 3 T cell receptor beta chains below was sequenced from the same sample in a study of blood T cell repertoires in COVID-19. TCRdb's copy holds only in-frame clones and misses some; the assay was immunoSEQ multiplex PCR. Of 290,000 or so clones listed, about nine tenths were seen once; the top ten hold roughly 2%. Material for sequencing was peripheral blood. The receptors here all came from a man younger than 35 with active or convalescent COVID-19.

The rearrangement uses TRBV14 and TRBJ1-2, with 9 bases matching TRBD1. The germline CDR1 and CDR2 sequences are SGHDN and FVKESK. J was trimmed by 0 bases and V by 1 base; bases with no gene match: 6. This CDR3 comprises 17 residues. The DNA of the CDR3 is TGTGCCAGCAGCCAAGCGGACAGGGGCGCCCCTAACTATGGCTACACCTTC. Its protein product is CASSQADRGAPNYGYTF.

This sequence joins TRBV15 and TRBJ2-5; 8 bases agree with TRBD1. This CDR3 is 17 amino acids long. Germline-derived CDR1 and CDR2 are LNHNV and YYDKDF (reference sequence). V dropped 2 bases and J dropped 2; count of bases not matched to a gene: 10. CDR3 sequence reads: CATSRSFIRTGQETQYF. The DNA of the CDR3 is TGTGCCACCAGCAGATCTTTCATCCGGACAGGGCAAGAGACCCAGTACTTC.

The CDR3 DNA is TGTGCCAGCAGCTCCTCCACCGGGGAGCTGTTTTTT. Translation gives CASSSSTGELFF. V is TRBV7-3 and J is TRBJ2-2; D unresolved. Deletions cut 4 bases from V and 4 bases from J, with 4 bases between. The CDR3 length is 12 residues. Germline CDR1 SGHTA, CDR2 FQGTGA.